This T cell receptor beta chain comes out of a study of blood T cell repertoires in COVID-19. Germline V gene sequence: CDR1 GTSNPN, CDR2 SVGIG (reference sequence). The CDR3 loop spans 13 amino acids. Trimming took 5 bases from V and 0 from J, leaving 5 bases between them. This clone came up once. Some clones are missing from TCRdb's copy, which holds only in-frame ones; the method was immunoSEQ multiplex PCR. This sample has roughly 330,000 clones; 70% to 90% occur once, and the top ten carry approximately 5.2%. Those who participated ranged in age from about 18 to 89 years and resided in some 24 US areas.

Sequenced sample: PBMCs or T cells enriched from blood (not recorded which). The genes are TRBV30 and TRBJ2-6; possible D gene TRBD1, 5 bases. This TCR came from a woman aged 30 to 39 who had recovered from COVID-19. CDR3 DNA: TGTGCCTGGGGGGCCTCTGGGGCCAACGTCCTGACTTTC. The encoded protein is CAWGASGANVLTF. The variable domain in full, with the rest retrieved from reference TRBV30 and TRBJ2-6, is SQTIHQWPATLVQPVGSPLSLECTVEGTSNPNLYWYRQAAGRGLQLLFYSVGIGQISSEVPQNLSASRPQDRQFILSSKKLLLSDSGFYLCAWGASGANVLTFGAGSRLTVL.